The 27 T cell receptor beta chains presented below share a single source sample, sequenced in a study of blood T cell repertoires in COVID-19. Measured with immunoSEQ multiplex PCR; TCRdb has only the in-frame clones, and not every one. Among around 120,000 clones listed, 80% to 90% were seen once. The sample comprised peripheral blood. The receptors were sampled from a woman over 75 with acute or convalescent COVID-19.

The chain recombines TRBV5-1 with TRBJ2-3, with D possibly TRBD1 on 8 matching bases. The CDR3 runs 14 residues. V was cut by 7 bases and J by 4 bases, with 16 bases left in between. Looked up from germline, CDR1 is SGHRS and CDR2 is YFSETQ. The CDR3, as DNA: TGCGCCAGCCAGACAGGGGAGGGTCCAGATACGCAGTATTTT. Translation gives CASQTGEGPDTQYF.

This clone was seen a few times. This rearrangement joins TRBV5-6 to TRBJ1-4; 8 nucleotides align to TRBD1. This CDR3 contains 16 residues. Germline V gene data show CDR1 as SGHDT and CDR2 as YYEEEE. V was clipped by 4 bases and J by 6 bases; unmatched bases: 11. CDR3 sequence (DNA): TGTGCCAGCAGCGGTCTGCGGGACAGGTTCGATGAAAAACTGTTTTTT. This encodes CASSGLRDRFDEKLFF.

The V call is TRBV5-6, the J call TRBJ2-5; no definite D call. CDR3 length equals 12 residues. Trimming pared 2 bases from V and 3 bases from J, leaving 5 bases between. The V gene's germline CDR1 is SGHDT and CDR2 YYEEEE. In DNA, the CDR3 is TGTGCCAGCAGCTTATTAGAAGAGACCCAGTACTTC. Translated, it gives CASSLLEETQYF.

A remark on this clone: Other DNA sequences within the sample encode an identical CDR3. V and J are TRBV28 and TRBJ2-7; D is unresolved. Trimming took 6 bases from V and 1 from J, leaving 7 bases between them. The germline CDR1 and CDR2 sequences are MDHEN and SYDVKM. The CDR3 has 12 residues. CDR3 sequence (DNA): TGTGCCAGCAGCCCATTTTCCTACGAGCAGTACTTC. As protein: CASSPFSYEQYF. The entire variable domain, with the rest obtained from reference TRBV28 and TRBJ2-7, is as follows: DVKVTQSSRYLVKRTGEKVFLECVQDMDHENMFWYRQDPGLGLRLIYFSYDVKMKEKGDIPEGYSVSREKKERFSLILESASTNQTSMYLCASSPFSYEQYFGPGTRLTVT.

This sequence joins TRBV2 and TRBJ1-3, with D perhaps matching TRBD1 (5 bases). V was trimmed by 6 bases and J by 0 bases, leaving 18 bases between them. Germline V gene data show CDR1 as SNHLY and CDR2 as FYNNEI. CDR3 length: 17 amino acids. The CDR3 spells CASSPDNPRASGNTIYF. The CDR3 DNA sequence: TGTGCCAGCAGCCCGGACAACCCGCGCGCCTCTGGAAACACCATATATTTT.

The CDR3 region is CASSSRGASGNTIYF. The CDR3 DNA reads as TGTGCCAGTAGTAGCAGGGGTGCCTCTGGAAACACCATATATTTT. The chain links TRBV19 to TRBJ1-3; tentative D call: TRBD1 (6 bases). Trimming removed 4 bases from V and 0 bases from J, with 10 bases in between. CDR3 length equals 15 residues. Germline CDR1 and CDR2: LNHDA and SQIVND (reference sequence).

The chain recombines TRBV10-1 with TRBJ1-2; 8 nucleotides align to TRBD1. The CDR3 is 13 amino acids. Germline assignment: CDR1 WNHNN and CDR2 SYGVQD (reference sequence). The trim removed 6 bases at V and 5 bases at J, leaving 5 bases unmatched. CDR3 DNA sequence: TGCGCCAGCAGCTCGGACAGGGAGTATGGCTACACCTTC. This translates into CASSSDREYGYTF.

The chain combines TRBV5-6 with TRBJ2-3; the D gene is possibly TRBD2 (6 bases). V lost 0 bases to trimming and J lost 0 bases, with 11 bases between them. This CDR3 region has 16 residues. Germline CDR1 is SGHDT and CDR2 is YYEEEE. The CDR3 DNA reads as TGTGCCAGCAGCTTGGTGGTGCTAGCGAGCACAGATACGCAGTATTTT. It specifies CASSLVVLASTDTQYF.

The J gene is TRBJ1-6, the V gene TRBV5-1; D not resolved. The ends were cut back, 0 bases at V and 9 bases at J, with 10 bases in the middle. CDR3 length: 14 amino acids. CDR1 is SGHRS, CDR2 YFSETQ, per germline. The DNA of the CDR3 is TGCGCCAGCAGCTTGGACCCTCAGGTTTCACCCCTCCACTTT. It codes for CASSLDPQVSPLHF.

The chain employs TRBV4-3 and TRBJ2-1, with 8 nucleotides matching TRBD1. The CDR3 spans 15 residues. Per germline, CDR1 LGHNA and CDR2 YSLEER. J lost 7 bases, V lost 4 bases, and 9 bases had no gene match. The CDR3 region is CASSRGSGGWNEQFF. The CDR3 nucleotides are TGCGCCAGCAGCCGGGGCTCAGGGGGCTGGAATGAGCAGTTCTTC.

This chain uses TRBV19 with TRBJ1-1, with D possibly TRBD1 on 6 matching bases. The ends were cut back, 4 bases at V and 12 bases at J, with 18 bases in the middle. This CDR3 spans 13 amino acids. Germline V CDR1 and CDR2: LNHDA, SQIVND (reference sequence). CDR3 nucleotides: TGTGCCAGTAGTACCCTCCAGGGGATTGAGCCTTTCTTT. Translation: CASSTLQGIEPFF.

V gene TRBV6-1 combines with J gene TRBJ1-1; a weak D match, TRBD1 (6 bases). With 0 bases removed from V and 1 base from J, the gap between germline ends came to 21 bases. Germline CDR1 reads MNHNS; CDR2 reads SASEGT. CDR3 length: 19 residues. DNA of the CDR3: TGTGCCAGCAGTGAAGCCTGGCGACAGGTGTGGGGTCAGAACACTGAAGCTTTCTTT. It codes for CASSEAWRQVWGQNTEAFF.

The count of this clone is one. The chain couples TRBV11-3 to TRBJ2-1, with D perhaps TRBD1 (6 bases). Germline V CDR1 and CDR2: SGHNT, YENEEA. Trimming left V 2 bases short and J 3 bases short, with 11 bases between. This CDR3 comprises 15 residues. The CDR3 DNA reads TGTGCCAGCAGCTTACAGGGGCCGTACTACAATGAGCAGTTCTTC. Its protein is CASSLQGPYYNEQFF.

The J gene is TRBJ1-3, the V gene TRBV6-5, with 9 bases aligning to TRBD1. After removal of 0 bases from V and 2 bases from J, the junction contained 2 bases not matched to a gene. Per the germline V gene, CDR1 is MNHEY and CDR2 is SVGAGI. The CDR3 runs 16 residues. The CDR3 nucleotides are TGTGCCAGCAGTTACTCGAGACAGGGGGCTGGAAACACCATATATTTT. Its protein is CASSYSRQGAGNTIYF.

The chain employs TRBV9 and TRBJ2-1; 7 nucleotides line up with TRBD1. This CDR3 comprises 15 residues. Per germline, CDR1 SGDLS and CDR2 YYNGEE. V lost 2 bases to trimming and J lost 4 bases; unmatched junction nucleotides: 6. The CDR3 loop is CASSVTGIYYNEQFF. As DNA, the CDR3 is TGTGCCAGCAGCGTGACAGGGATTTATTACAATGAGCAGTTCTTC.

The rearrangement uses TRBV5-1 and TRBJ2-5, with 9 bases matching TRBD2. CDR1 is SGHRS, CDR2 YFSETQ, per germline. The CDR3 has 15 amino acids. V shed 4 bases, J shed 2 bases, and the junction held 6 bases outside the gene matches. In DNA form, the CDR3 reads TGCGCCAGCAGCCGATCTAGCGGGGAACAAGAGACCCAGTACTTC. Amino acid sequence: CASSRSSGEQETQYF. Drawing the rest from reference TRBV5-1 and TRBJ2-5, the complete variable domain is KAGVTQTPRYLIKTRGQQVTLSCSPISGHRSVSWYQQTPGQGLQFLFEYFSETQRNKGNFPGRFSGRQFSNSRSEMNVSTLELGDSALYLCASSRSSGEQETQYFGPGTRLLVL.

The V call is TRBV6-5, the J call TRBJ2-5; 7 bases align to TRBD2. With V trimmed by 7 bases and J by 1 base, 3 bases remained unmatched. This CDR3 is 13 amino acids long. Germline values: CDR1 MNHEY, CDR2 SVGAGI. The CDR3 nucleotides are TGTGCCAGCAAGCGGGAAGTCCAAGAGACCCAGTACTTC. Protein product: CASKREVQETQYF.

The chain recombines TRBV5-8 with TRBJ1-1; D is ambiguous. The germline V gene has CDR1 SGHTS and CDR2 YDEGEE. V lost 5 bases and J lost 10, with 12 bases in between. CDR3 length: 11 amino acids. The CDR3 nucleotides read TGTGCCAGCAGGAGGAGGGAGGGAGCTTTCTTT. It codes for CASRRREGAFF.

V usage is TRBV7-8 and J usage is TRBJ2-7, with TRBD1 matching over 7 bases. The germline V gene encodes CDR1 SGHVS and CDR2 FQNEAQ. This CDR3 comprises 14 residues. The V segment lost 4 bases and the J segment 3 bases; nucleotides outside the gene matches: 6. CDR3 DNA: TGTGCCAGCAGCTCCCGACAGGGAAGCTACGAGCAGTACTTC. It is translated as CASSSRQGSYEQYF.

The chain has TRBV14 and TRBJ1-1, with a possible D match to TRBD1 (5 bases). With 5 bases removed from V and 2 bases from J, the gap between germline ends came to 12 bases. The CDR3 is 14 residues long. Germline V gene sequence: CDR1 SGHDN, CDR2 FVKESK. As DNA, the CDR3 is TGTGCCAGCAGCGGGACTCGGGGTAACACTGAAGCTTTCTTT. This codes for CASSGTRGNTEAFF.

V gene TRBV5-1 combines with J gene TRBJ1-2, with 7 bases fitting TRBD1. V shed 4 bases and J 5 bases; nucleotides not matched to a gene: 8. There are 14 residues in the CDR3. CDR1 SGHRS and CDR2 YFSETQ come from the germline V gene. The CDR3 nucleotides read TGCGCCAGCAGCCCCCAGACAGGGCAGTATGGCTACACCTTC. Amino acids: CASSPQTGQYGYTF. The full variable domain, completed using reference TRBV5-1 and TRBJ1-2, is KAGVTQTPRYLIKTRGQQVTLSCSPISGHRSVSWYQQTPGQGLQFLFEYFSETQRNKGNFPGRFSGRQFSNSRSEMNVSTLELGDSALYLCASSPQTGQYGYTFGSGTRLTVV.

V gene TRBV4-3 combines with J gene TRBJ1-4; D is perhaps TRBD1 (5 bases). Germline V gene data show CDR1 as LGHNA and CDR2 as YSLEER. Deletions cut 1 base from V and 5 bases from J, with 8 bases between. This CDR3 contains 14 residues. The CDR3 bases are TGCGCCAGCAGCCAAGGGCAGGGAAATGAAAAACTGTTTTTT. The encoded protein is CASSQGQGNEKLFF.

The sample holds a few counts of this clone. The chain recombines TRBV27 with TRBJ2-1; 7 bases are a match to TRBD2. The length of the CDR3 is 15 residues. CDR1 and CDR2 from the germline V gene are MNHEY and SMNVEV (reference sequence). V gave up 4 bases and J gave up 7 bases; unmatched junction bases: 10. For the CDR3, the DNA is TGTGCCAGCAGTTCCTCCGGGGGGTGGTTGAATGAGCAGTTCTTC. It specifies CASSSSGGWLNEQFF.

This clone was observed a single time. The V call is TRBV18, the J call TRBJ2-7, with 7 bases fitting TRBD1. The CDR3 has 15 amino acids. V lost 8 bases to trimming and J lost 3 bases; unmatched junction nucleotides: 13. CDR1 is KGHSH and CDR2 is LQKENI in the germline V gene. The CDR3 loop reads CASTSRQGAIYEQYF. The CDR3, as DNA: TGTGCCAGCACCTCCCGACAGGGAGCTATCTACGAGCAGTACTTC.

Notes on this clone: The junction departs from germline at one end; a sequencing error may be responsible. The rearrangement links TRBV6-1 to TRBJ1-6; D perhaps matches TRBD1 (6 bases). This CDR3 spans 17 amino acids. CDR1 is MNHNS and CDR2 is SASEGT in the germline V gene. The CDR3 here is CASSEGPQGSYNSPLHF. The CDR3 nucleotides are TGTGCCAGCAGCGAAGGTCCACAGGGTTCCTATAATTCACCCCTCCACTTT.

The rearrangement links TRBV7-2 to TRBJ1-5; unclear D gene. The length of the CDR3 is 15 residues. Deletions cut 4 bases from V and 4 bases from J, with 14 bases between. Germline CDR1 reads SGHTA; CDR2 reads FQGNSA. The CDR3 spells CASSSSGLRNQPQHF. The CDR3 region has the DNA TGTGCCAGCAGCTCCTCCGGACTGAGAAATCAGCCCCAGCATTTT.

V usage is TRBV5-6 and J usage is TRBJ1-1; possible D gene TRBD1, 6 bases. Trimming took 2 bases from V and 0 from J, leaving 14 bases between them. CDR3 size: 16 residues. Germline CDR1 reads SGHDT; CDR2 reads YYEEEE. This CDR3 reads CASSFLQGPMNTEAFF. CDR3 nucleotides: TGTGCCAGCAGCTTTTTACAGGGACCCATGAACACTGAAGCTTTCTTT. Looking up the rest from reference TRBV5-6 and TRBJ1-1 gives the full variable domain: DAGVTQSPTHLIKTRGQQVTLRCSPKSGHDTVSWYQQALGQGPQFIFQYYEEEERQRGNFPDRFSGHQFPNYSSELNVNALLLGDSALYLCASSFLQGPMNTEAFFGQGTRLTVV.